This paragraph covers one T cell receptor (beta chain) sequence. This record comes from a study of cytomegalovirus exposure and HLA in healthy donors. The PCR made use of 60 Vbeta and 13 Jbeta primers. Profiled with immunoSEQ multiplex PCR; TCRdb holds only in-frame clones, not every one. The table has some 120,000 clones, about 15% seen once; the top ten hold about 3%. This CDR3 region has 13 residues. Germline CDR1 is SGHNT and CDR2 is YYREEE (reference sequence). J gave up 9 bases and V 1 base, and 3 bases lay outside the gene matches. Source material: PBMCs. The receptor was derived from a female donor in good health and CMV-seropositive. The rearrangement links TRBV5-4 to TRBJ2-1; 8 bases are a match to TRBD2. The CDR3 sequence is CASSLSLAVEQFF. CDR3 bases: TGTGCCAGCAGCTTGTCACTAGCGGTTGAGCAGTTCTTC.